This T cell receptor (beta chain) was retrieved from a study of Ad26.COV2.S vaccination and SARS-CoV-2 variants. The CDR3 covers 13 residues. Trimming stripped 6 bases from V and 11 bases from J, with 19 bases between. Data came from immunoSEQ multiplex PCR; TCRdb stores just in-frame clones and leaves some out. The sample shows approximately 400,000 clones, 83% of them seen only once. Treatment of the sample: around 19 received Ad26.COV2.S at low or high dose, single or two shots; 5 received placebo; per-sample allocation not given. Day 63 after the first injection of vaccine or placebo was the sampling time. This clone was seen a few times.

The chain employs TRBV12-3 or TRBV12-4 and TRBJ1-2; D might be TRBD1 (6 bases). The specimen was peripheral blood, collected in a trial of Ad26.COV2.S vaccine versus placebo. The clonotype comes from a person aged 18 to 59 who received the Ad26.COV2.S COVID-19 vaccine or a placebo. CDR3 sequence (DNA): TGTGCCAGCAGCCGTCCCGGGACACGAGAGTACACCTTC. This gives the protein CASSRPGTREYTF.